Below are 8 T cell receptor beta chains sequenced from a single sample in a study of OX40 agonist ivuxolimab in advanced cancers. Produced via immunoSEQ multiplex PCR; TCRdb's table is partial and in-frame only. The sample records 68,000 or so clones, 83% being singletons. This material consisted of CD4+ or CD8+ T cells sorted from blood, taken in a trial of the OX40 agonist ivuxolimab. The receptors were gathered from an adult with an advanced solid tumor such as melanoma, head and neck, liver or kidney cancer.

This clone was found a few times. The CDR3 is CASSLDVGSTSLWYF. CDR3 DNA sequence: TGCGCCAGCAGCTTGGACGTTGGGTCGACTAGCTTGTGGTACTTC. The gene calls are TRBV5-1 and TRBJ2-5; TRBD2 agrees at 7 bases. CDR3 length equals 15 residues. Losses at the gene ends were 0 bases for V and 13 bases for J; bases not matched to a gene: 15. The V gene's germline CDR1 is SGHRS and CDR2 YFSETQ.

A few counts support this clone. This rearrangement joins TRBV5-1 to TRBJ2-3; 7 positions match TRBD1. The junction had 2 bases not matched to a gene; V was cut back by 2 bases and J by 2 bases. The CDR3 has 14 residues. CDR1 is SGHRS, CDR2 YFSETQ, per germline. CDR3 sequence reads: CASSLGQVTDTQYF. The CDR3, as DNA: TGCGCCAGCAGCTTAGGACAGGTCACAGATACGCAGTATTTT.

About this clone itself: Other DNA variants within this sample encode the same CDR3. This rearrangement joins TRBV6-5 to TRBJ2-2; D call uncertain. Germline-derived CDR1 and CDR2 are MNHEY and SVGAGI. The V gene lost 0 bases and the J gene lost 6 bases, with 2 bases spanning the gap. The length of the CDR3 is 12 residues. Here the CDR3 DNA reads TGTGCCAGCAGTTACTCCCCCGGGGAGCTGTTTTTT. As protein: CASSYSPGELFF.

The chain recombines TRBV7-8 with TRBJ1-1; D is possibly TRBD1 (5 bases). This CDR3 has 14 amino acids. The V end lost 5 bases, the J end lost 4 bases, and 14 bases lay between the germline ends. Germline CDR1 and CDR2: SGHVS and FQNEAQ. CDR3 loop: CASSVQAPGTEAFF. In DNA, the CDR3 is TGTGCCAGCAGCGTACAGGCCCCGGGCACTGAAGCTTTCTTT.

The chain is built from TRBV5-1 and TRBJ1-4; D is possibly TRBD1 (6 bases). The CDR3 covers 14 residues. Trimming left V 4 bases short and J 7 bases short, with 14 bases between. Per germline, CDR1 SGHRS and CDR2 YFSETQ. Here the CDR3 reads CASSVGGVIEKLFF. In nucleotides, the CDR3 is TGCGCCAGCAGCGTGGGGGGCGTAATTGAAAAACTGTTTTTT. The variable domain in full, completed from reference TRBV5-1 and TRBJ1-4, reads KAGVTQTPRYLIKTRGQQVTLSCSPISGHRSVSWYQQTPGQGLQFLFEYFSETQRNKGNFPGRFSGRQFSNSRSEMNVSTLELGDSALYLCASSVGGVIEKLFFGSGTQLSVL.

V gene TRBV6-6 combines with J gene TRBJ2-5; 7 nucleotides line up with TRBD2. The germline V gene encodes CDR1 MNHNY and CDR2 SVGAGI (reference sequence). Germline trimming cut 8 bases from V and 5 bases from J; bases unmatched to any gene: 5. There are 12 residues in the CDR3. CDR3 region: CASARGGETQYF. The CDR3 DNA reads as TGTGCCAGCGCCCGCGGGGGTGAGACCCAGTACTTC.

The V call is TRBV28, the J call TRBJ1-2; unclear D gene. Germline-derived CDR1 and CDR2 are MDHEN and SYDVKM. V shed 2 bases and J shed 4 bases, with 14 bases lying between them. The CDR3 totals 15 residues. The CDR3 here is CASSLRASESYGYTF. In DNA, the CDR3 is TGTGCCAGCAGTTTAAGGGCCTCCGAGAGCTATGGCTACACCTTC.

The chain recombines TRBV9 with TRBJ2-7, with no clear D. CDR3 size: 15 residues. Trimming removed 0 bases from V and 4 bases from J, with 14 bases in between. Germline V gene data show CDR1 as SGDLS and CDR2 as YYNGEE. In DNA form, the CDR3 reads TGTGCCAGCAGCGTAGGAACCGGGCCGGAATACGAGCAGTACTTC. Residues: CASSVGTGPEYEQYF.